One sample yielded the 29 T cell receptor beta chains listed below, sequenced in a study of shared clonotypes between healthy human individuals (dated by TCRdb to 2020 to 2021). The library was produced with the immunoSEQ multiplex PCR assay. Drawn from immuneACCESS, this table holds only the in-frame rearrangements with V and J called that TCRdb kept. Clones are partly lost; checked studies trace under half to an unresolved V gene and leave the rest unexplained. This sample holds about 980,000 clones; 76% were observed only once. Of the sample, approximately 1.5% is held by the ten largest clones. The material sequenced was memory CD4+ T cells sorted from blood. This specimen's cell subset or site label, interpreted: CD45RA-negative fraction. These receptor sequences come from a man in his late teens or twenties in good health.

The table lists this clone with a few counts. The same CDR3 arises from other DNA sequences in this sample as well. The CDR3 is CASSHRDRNSPLHF. The DNA of the CDR3 is TGTGCCAGCAGCCACCGGGACAGAAATTCACCCCTCCACTTT. This chain joins TRBV7-2 and TRBJ1-6; 7 bases are shared with TRBD1. This CDR3 contains 14 residues. CDR1 and CDR2 from the germline V gene are SGHTA and FQGNSA. V trimming: 5 bases; J trimming: 7 bases; junction bases outside the gene matches: 5.

The V and J genes are TRBV10-3 and TRBJ2-5, with D possibly matching TRBD2 (5 bases). Between the trimmed V and J ends, which lost 6 bases and 5 bases, there was a span of 13 bases. CDR3 length: 13 amino acids. Germline-derived CDR1 and CDR2 are ENHRY and SYGVKD. This CDR3 is CAIRDGRGETQYF. The CDR3 region has the DNA TGTGCCATCAGGGATGGGAGAGGCGAGACCCAGTACTTC.

This sequence joins TRBV9 and TRBJ1-1; D is undetermined. Germline loops: CDR1 SGDLS, CDR2 YYNGEE. CDR3 length equals 13 residues. The V gene lost 4 bases and the J gene lost 5 bases, with 12 bases spanning the gap. The CDR3 coding sequence is TGTGCCAGCAGCTTAGTTTCGGGGACTGAAGCTTTCTTT. Translating it yields CASSLVSGTEAFF.

The chain couples TRBV9 to TRBJ2-3; 8 positions agree with TRBD2. CDR1 and CDR2 (germline): SGDLS, YYNGEE. CDR3 length: 17 amino acids. The V segment lost 0 bases and the J segment 2 bases; nucleotides outside the gene matches: 8. CDR3 protein: CASSVGRDSGVTDTQYF. CDR3 nucleotide sequence: TGTGCCAGCAGCGTAGGAAGGGATAGCGGGGTCACAGATACGCAGTATTTT.

This chain uses TRBV28 with TRBJ1-5; 11 bases line up with TRBD1. Looked up from germline, CDR1 is MDHEN and CDR2 is SYDVKM. This CDR3 has 15 amino acids. V shed 3 bases, J shed 7 bases, and the junction held 5 bases outside the gene matches. CDR3 in DNA: TGTGCCAGCAGTTTGGGGGACAGGGGGAGGCAGCCCCAGCATTTT. Protein: CASSLGDRGRQPQHF.

The V and J genes are TRBV7-9 and TRBJ2-2; TRBD2 matches at 8 bases. V was pared by 5 bases and J by 7 bases, with 9 bases of the junction left unmatched. Per the germline V gene, CDR1 is SEHNR and CDR2 is FQNEAQ (reference sequence). CDR3 size: 15 residues. The CDR3 loop is CASSPSGSMVGELFF. The CDR3 coding sequence is TGTGCCAGCAGCCCAAGCGGGAGCATGGTCGGGGAGCTGTTTTTT.

This chain links TRBV4-2 with TRBJ2-5, with a tentative D call TRBD1 (6 bases). The CDR3 contains 16 residues. Trimming left V 0 bases short and J 4 bases short, with 15 bases between. Germline CDR1 LGHNA, CDR2 YNFKEQ. The CDR3 nucleotides read TGTGCCAGCAGCCAAGAAGGGGGAATTTCGTTAGAGACCCAGTACTTC. Translation gives CASSQEGGISLETQYF.

The CDR3 region is CASSPKGSTEAFF. The CDR3 DNA reads TGTGCCAGCTCACCAAAGGGGTCCACTGAAGCTTTCTTT. The gene calls are TRBV18 and TRBJ1-1; a possible D gene is TRBD1 (5 bases). Trimming cost V 2 bases and J 4 bases, with 8 bases left between them. The germline gives CDR1 KGHSH, CDR2 LQKENI. The CDR3 spans 13 residues.

The V and J genes are TRBV28 and TRBJ1-1; 11 nucleotides match TRBD1. Trimming cost V 5 bases and J 0 bases; bases outside gene matches: 2. This CDR3 contains 15 residues. Germline CDR1 reads MDHEN; CDR2 reads SYDVKM. Here the CDR3 DNA reads TGTGCCAGCAGTCGGACAGGGGGCCTGAACACTGAAGCTTTCTTT. Translated: CASSRTGGLNTEAFF.

V is TRBV7-8 and J is TRBJ1-1; weak D call: TRBD1 (5 bases). Trimming left V 5 bases short and J 10 bases short, with 26 bases between. The germline V gene has CDR1 SGHVS and CDR2 FQNEAQ. This CDR3 comprises 16 residues. CDR3 sequence: CASSQTDLHPFGGAFF. The CDR3, as DNA: TGTGCCAGCAGCCAAACGGACCTTCATCCCTTTGGGGGAGCTTTCTTT.

This chain links TRBV7-9 with TRBJ1-1, with D maybe TRBD1 (6 bases). Trimming left V 6 bases short and J 4 bases short, with 12 bases between. Germline values: CDR1 SEHNR, CDR2 FQNEAQ (reference sequence). The CDR3 sequence is 13 residues long. CDR3 amino acids: CASSLQGPTEAFF. DNA for the CDR3: TGTGCCAGCAGTTTACAGGGCCCCACTGAAGCTTTCTTT.

This clone was seen only a few times. This chain connects TRBV19 to TRBJ1-2, with 7 bases identical to TRBD1. V shed 3 bases and J 0 bases; nucleotides not matched to a gene: 13. This CDR3 region has 18 residues. Germline V lookup: CDR1 LNHDA, CDR2 SQIVND (reference sequence). CDR3 DNA sequence: TGTGCCAGTAGTATCTCCGGGACAGCCGGTTACGCTAACTATGGCTACACCTTC. This translates into CASSISGTAGYANYGYTF.

This clone was counted between two and nine times. The rearrangement links TRBV5-1 to TRBJ1-1; TRBD1 might be the D (5 bases). Trimming removed 4 bases at V and 3 bases at J, with 16 bases between. Germline V gene data show CDR1 as SGHRS and CDR2 as YFSETQ. The CDR3 runs 15 residues. The CDR3 DNA sequence: TGCGCCAGCAGCCCGGCTTTACAGGAGGACACTGAAGCTTTCTTT. This encodes CASSPALQEDTEAFF.

The V gene is TRBV6-5, the J gene TRBJ2-7; the D gene is possibly TRBD1 (6 bases). Germline CDR1 is MNHEY and CDR2 is SVGAGI. The CDR3 contains 14 residues. V lost 3 bases, J lost 3 bases, and 12 bases lay in between. CDR3 protein: CASSYSRTVYEQYF. The CDR3 DNA is TGTGCCAGCAGTTATTCGCGGACAGTCTACGAGCAGTACTTC.

The chain has TRBV11-1 and TRBJ1-2; maybe TRBD1 (5 bases). Germline assignment: CDR1 SGHAT and CDR2 FQDESV (reference sequence). The V end lost 5 bases, the J end lost 7 bases, and 17 bases lay between the germline ends. The CDR3 has 14 residues. CDR3 coding DNA: TGTGCCAGCAGCCCCGAGGCAGGGTCGGGTGGCTACACCTTC. Translation: CASSPEAGSGGYTF.

The V gene is TRBV5-1, the J gene TRBJ1-6; D unresolved. The germline V gene encodes CDR1 SGHRS and CDR2 YFSETQ. Trimming took 0 bases from V and 4 from J, leaving 8 bases between them. CDR3 length: 15 amino acids. CDR3 region: CASSLESAYNSPLHF. The CDR3, as DNA: TGCGCCAGCAGCTTGGAGTCAGCATATAATTCACCCCTCCACTTT.

The chain has TRBV13 and TRBJ1-1, with unresolved D. Germline assignment: CDR1 PRHDT and CDR2 FYEKMQ (reference sequence). Between the trimmed V and J ends, which lost 0 bases and 1 base, there was a span of 9 bases. The CDR3 has 15 amino acids. The chain's CDR3 is CASSLGGRQNTEAFF. The CDR3, as DNA: TGTGCCAGCAGCTTAGGCGGGCGGCAGAACACTGAAGCTTTCTTT.

The chain has TRBV4-3 and TRBJ1-2, with 8 bases lining up with TRBD1. V shed 0 bases, J shed 2 bases, and the junction held 17 bases outside the gene matches. Germline V gene data show CDR1 as LGHNA and CDR2 as YSLEER. The CDR3 is 20 amino acids. In nucleotides, the CDR3 is TGCGCCAGCAGCCAAGATCGTACTGGGACAGGCCCAAATAAAAACTATGGCTACACCTTC. Protein sequence: CASSQDRTGTGPNKNYGYTF.

The chain recombines TRBV7-9 with TRBJ1-1; TRBD1 agrees at 8 bases. Germline assignment: CDR1 SEHNR and CDR2 FQNEAQ (reference sequence). The CDR3 totals 11 residues. V shed 2 bases and J 13 bases; nucleotides not matched to a gene: 3. The CDR3, as DNA: TGTGCCAGCAGCTTACAGGGGGCCGATTTCTTT. Encoded protein: CASSLQGADFF.

The genes are TRBV30 and TRBJ2-7, with D tentatively TRBD1 or TRBD2 (5 bases each). Germline assignment: CDR1 GTSNPN and CDR2 SVGIG (reference sequence). V gave up 4 bases and J gave up 6 bases, with 16 bases separating them. The CDR3 consists of 13 residues. The CDR3 reads CAWMGTHPGEQYF. The DNA of the CDR3 is TGTGCCTGGATGGGGACGCACCCTGGCGAGCAGTACTTC.

The rearrangement links TRBV9 to TRBJ2-1; D is possibly TRBD2 (6 bases). In germline, CDR1 is SGDLS, CDR2 YYNGEE. CDR3 length: 14 amino acids. V shed 8 bases and J shed 2 bases, with 14 bases lying between them. The CDR3 loop reads CASNRGMAYNEQFF. The CDR3 nucleotides read TGTGCCAGTAACCGGGGGATGGCCTACAATGAGCAGTTCTTC. The full variable domain, its missing parts supplied by reference TRBV9 and TRBJ2-1, is DSGVTQTPKHLITATGQRVTLRCSPRSGDLSVYWYQQSLDQGLQFLIQYYNGEERAKGNILERFSAQQFPDLHSELNLSSLELGDSALYFCASNRGMAYNEQFFGPGTRLTVL.

CDR3 residues: CASSFNGGANEQFF. Here the CDR3 DNA reads TGCGCCAGCAGCTTTAACGGGGGGGCCAATGAGCAGTTCTTC. V and J are TRBV5-1 and TRBJ2-1, with 8 bases fitting TRBD2. The length of the CDR3 is 14 residues. V dropped 2 bases and J dropped 6; count of bases not matched to a gene: 4. Germline values: CDR1 SGHRS, CDR2 YFSETQ.

This clone came up a few times. This rearrangement joins TRBV6-5 to TRBJ1-4, with unresolved D. Trimming took 2 bases from V and 8 from J, leaving 12 bases between them. Germline values: CDR1 MNHEY, CDR2 SVGAGI. This CDR3 region has 14 residues. The CDR3 bases are TGTGCCAGCAGTTACGCAGGTGGCGGGGAAAAACTGTTTTTT. Protein sequence: CASSYAGGGEKLFF.

The V call is TRBV7-9, the J call TRBJ2-7; 7 bases align to TRBD1. The germline V gene has CDR1 SEHNR and CDR2 FQNEAQ (reference sequence). The CDR3 is 17 residues long. V dropped 1 base and J dropped 9; count of bases not matched to a gene: 18. The CDR3 region is CASSLEGANAKALRQYF. Here the CDR3 DNA reads TGTGCCAGCAGCTTAGAGGGGGCGAACGCAAAAGCCCTACGGCAGTACTTC.

The chain recombines TRBV6-5 with TRBJ1-2; 7 nucleotides align to TRBD1. The CDR3 extends over 15 amino acids. With 5 bases clipped from V and 4 bases from J, the junction kept 10 bases outside the gene matches. CDR1 and CDR2 (germline): MNHEY, SVGAGI. CDR3 protein: CASSGDRQGGYGYTF. The CDR3 DNA sequence: TGTGCCAGCAGTGGAGATCGACAGGGCGGCTATGGCTACACCTTC.

V and J are TRBV19 and TRBJ1-4, with D perhaps matching TRBD1 (5 bases). The CDR3 length is 16 residues. Trimming left V 8 bases short and J 4 bases short, with 20 bases between. From germline, CDR1 is LNHDA and CDR2 SQIVND (reference sequence). The CDR3 region is CASSNTQVRDNEKLFF. Written as DNA, the CDR3 is TGTGCCAGTTCGAATACACAGGTTCGTGATAATGAAAAACTGTTTTTT.

CDR3 sequence reads: CASSNSDQGTEAFF. As DNA, the CDR3 is TGTGCCAGCAGCAATTCGGACCAGGGCACTGAAGCTTTCTTT. This chain links TRBV7-9 with TRBJ1-1; TRBD1 is a possible D gene (5 bases). CDR1 is SEHNR, CDR2 FQNEAQ, per germline (reference sequence). This CDR3 spans 14 amino acids. The V end lost 5 bases, the J end lost 4 bases, and 14 bases lay between the germline ends.

The chain links TRBV5-1 to TRBJ1-2; 9 bases match TRBD1. The V and J ends lost 0 bases and 5 bases, in that order; junction bases with no gene match: 5. This CDR3 has 15 residues. The V gene's germline CDR1 is SGHRS and CDR2 YFSETQ. The CDR3 nucleotides read TGCGCCAGCAGCTTGGGTGGGACAGGGATTTATGGCTACACCTTC. Amino acids: CASSLGGTGIYGYTF. Full variable domain (missing parts from reference TRBV5-1 and TRBJ1-2): KAGVTQTPRYLIKTRGQQVTLSCSPISGHRSVSWYQQTPGQGLQFLFEYFSETQRNKGNFPGRFSGRQFSNSRSEMNVSTLELGDSALYLCASSLGGTGIYGYTFGSGTRLTVV.

The chain uses TRBV5-1 and TRBJ2-5; 11 bases line up with TRBD1. This CDR3 region has 17 residues. V shed 0 bases, J shed 5 bases, and the junction held 9 bases outside the gene matches. The germline V gene encodes CDR1 SGHRS and CDR2 YFSETQ. The CDR3 nucleotides read TGCGCCAGCAGCTTGGCTGGACAGGGGGCACCGTGGGAGACCCAGTACTTC. Its translation: CASSLAGQGAPWETQYF.